The rows below give T cell receptor beta chains drawn from one sample of a study of identical twins. TCRdb itself ran the 5' RACE reads through MiXCR, one entry per CDR3 protein. The sample shows roughly 250,000 distinct CDR3 sequences, about 7% of them seen only once. The same sample was also used in a study of yellow fever vaccine responses in identical twins.

Sequenced: memory (CD45RO+) T cells sorted from blood. The receptors here all came from a woman younger than 35 in good health. Both conserved end residues are part of each CDR3. The D gene is left open where the match is weak. Only some rows state a clone size, as once, few, many or a class for expanded clones.

many	TRBV5-1	TRBD2	TRBJ2-5	CASSLTGTSGPKETQYF	TGCGCCAGCAGCTTGACCGGGACTAGCGGGCCAAAAGAGACCCAGTACTTC
.	TRBV19	.	TRBJ2-1	CASSMRDAEQFF	TGTGCCAGTAGTATGCGGGACGCTGAGCAGTTCTTC
few	TRBV20-1	.	TRBJ1-1	CSARQHWNTEAFF	TGCAGTGCTAGGCAGCATTGGAACACTGAAGCTTTCTTT
.	TRBV11-3	.	TRBJ2-4	CASSTGGKNIQYF	TGTGCCAGCAGCACAGGAGGCAAAAACATTCAGTACTTC
few	TRBV6-2/TRBV6-3	TRBD2	TRBJ2-1	CASSPAGPWGLAGRVSDNEQFF	TGTGCCAGCAGTCCGGCGGGGCCCTGGGGCCTAGCGGGAAGGGTATCCGACAATGAGCAGTTCTTC
few	TRBV6-2/TRBV6-3	TRBD1	TRBJ2-1	CASNRDRPNLSYNEQFF	TGTGCCAGTAACCGGGACAGACCTAATTTATCTTACAATGAGCAGTTCTTC
many	TRBV2	.	TRBJ1-4	CASSVSGATEKLFF	TGTGCCAGCAGTGTTTCAGGGGCCACGGAAAAACTGTTTTTT
.	TRBV24-1	.	TRBJ2-3	CATSDLGQDTDTQYF	TGTGCCACCAGTGATTTGGGGCAGGACACAGATACGCAGTATTTT
.	TRBV3-1	.	TRBJ1-4	CASSHRGSEKLFF	TGTGCCAGCAGCCACAGGGGCAGCGAAAAACTGTTTTTT
many	TRBV10-2	TRBD2	TRBJ2-7	CASSELAGTSSYEQYF	TGCGCCAGCAGTGAGCTAGCGGGGACTAGCTCCTACGAGCAGTACTTC
.	TRBV12-5	.	TRBJ2-1	CASGLTPRNEQFF	TGTGCTAGTGGTTTGACCCCAAGGAATGAGCAGTTCTTC
.	TRBV10-2	.	TRBJ1-1	CASSESITKAFF	TGCGCCAGCAGTGAGTCGATAACCAAAGCTTTCTTT
few	TRBV9	TRBD2	TRBJ2-7	CASSVEAGGPYEQYF	TGTGCCAGCAGCGTAGAAGCGGGAGGGCCATACGAGCAGTACTTC
.	TRBV7-3	TRBD2	TRBJ2-5	CASSPTSAQETQYF	TGTGCCAGCAGCCCGACTAGCGCCCAAGAGACCCAGTACTTC
many	TRBV15	.	TRBJ2-1	CATSRDRVADKFF	TGTGCCACCAGCAGAGATCGGGTGGCCGATAAGTTCTTC
few	TRBV7-9	TRBD1	TRBJ2-3	CASSSPTGATDTQYF	TGTGCCAGCAGCTCCCCGACAGGGGCCACAGATACGCAGTATTTT